The 4 T cell receptor beta chains listed next were all sequenced from one sample in a study of T cells in Graves' hyperthyroidism and ophthalmopathy. There were TCR beta CDR3 regions amplified from RNA transcripts. Carried out on the TCR CDR3, a first-round RT-PCR used the HTBI primer set. MiXCR was run by TCRdb on the multiplex PCR reads, yielding one entry per CDR3 protein. Of 300,000 to 500,000 distinct CDR3 sequences in the sample, around 15% were seen once. The specimen was blood. All receptors come from a man in his fifties with Graves' ophthalmopathy.

This chain uses TRBV7-9 with TRBJ1-1, with D unclear. CDR1 is SEHNR and CDR2 is FQNEAQ in the germline V gene (reference sequence). V was pared by 8 bases and J by 2 bases, with 9 bases between. The CDR3 is made up of 12 amino acids. The CDR3 DNA is TGTGCCAGCGAAGAGGGAAACACTGAAGCTTTCTTT. Amino acid sequence: CASEEGNTEAFF.

The chain links TRBV19 to TRBJ1-1; TRBD1 might be the D (5 bases). Trimming removed 0 bases at V and 3 bases at J, with 11 bases between. This CDR3 is 15 amino acids long. Germline V CDR1 and CDR2: LNHDA, SQIVND (reference sequence). DNA for the CDR3: TGTGCCAGTAGTATAGAGGAGGGGCGAGACACTGAAGCTTTCTTT. Translated, it gives CASSIEEGRDTEAFF.

Only a few counts were recorded for this clonotype. This chain links TRBV5-1 with TRBJ1-6; 10 nucleotides match TRBD1. The junction had 7 bases not matched to a gene; V was cut back by 5 bases and J by 8 bases. The length of the CDR3 is 15 residues. Germline CDR1 is SGHRS and CDR2 is YFSETQ. As DNA, the CDR3 is TGCGCCAGCAGTCCGGGACAGGGGAGTTATTCACCCCTCCACTTT. The encoded protein is CASSPGQGSYSPLHF. Looking up the rest from reference TRBV5-1 and TRBJ1-6 gives the full variable domain: KAGVTQTPRYLIKTRGQQVTLSCSPISGHRSVSWYQQTPGQGLQFLFEYFSETQRNKGNFPGRFSGRQFSNSRSEMNVSTLELGDSALYLCASSPGQGSYSPLHFGNGTRLTVT.

This clonotype was found a few times. The chain couples TRBV7-6 to TRBJ2-7, with 8 bases matching TRBD2. J lost 6 bases, V lost 5 bases, and 6 bases had no gene match. CDR1 is SGHVS, CDR2 FNYEAQ, per germline. This CDR3 region has 13 residues. The CDR3 nucleotides are TGTGCCAGCAGCCCCGGGACTAGTTCCGAGCAGTACTTC. Translation gives CASSPGTSSEQYF.